Below are 3 T cell receptor beta chains sequenced from a single sample in a study of metastatic and nonmetastatic thyroid tumors. Using MiXCR, TCRdb reanalyzed the PCR reads. Here the sample spans tens of thousands of clones, over 40% being singletons. The entire patient cohort was treatment-naive prior to thyroid surgery. The source material was tumor tissue. The receptor source for this set is a male donor with papillary thyroid cancer or a benign thyroid nodule (not recorded which). Some clones in this sample may be carry-over from other donors' samples.

The chain carries TRBV18 and TRBJ2-7; D is uncertain. Germline CDR1 reads KGHSH; CDR2 reads LQKENI. The CDR3 covers 13 residues. Between the trimmed V and J ends, which lost 1 base and 5 bases, there was a span of 9 bases. For the CDR3, the DNA is TGTGCCAGCTCACCACAGGGTGGACACGAGCAGTACTTC. It specifies CASSPQGGHEQYF.

This rearrangement joins TRBV6-5 to TRBJ1-1; the D gene is possibly TRBD1 (5 bases). The germline V and J ends were trimmed by 2 bases and 7 bases, with 17 bases remaining between them. Per the germline V gene, CDR1 is MNHEY and CDR2 is SVGAGI. This CDR3 has 15 amino acids. The CDR3 is CASSYASGTKGEAFF. CDR3 nucleotides: TGTGCCAGCAGTTACGCTTCCGGGACGAAGGGTGAAGCTTTCTTT.

J is TRBJ2-7 and V is TRBV20-1; the D call may be TRBD1 or TRBD2 (5 bases each). This CDR3 has 14 residues. Trimming took 5 bases from V and 3 from J, leaving 17 bases between them. Germline assignment: CDR1 DFQATT and CDR2 SNEGSKA (reference sequence). CDR3 residues: CSADSGTGYYEQYF. The CDR3 DNA reads TGCAGTGCTGATTCCGGGACGGGTTACTACGAGCAGTACTTC.